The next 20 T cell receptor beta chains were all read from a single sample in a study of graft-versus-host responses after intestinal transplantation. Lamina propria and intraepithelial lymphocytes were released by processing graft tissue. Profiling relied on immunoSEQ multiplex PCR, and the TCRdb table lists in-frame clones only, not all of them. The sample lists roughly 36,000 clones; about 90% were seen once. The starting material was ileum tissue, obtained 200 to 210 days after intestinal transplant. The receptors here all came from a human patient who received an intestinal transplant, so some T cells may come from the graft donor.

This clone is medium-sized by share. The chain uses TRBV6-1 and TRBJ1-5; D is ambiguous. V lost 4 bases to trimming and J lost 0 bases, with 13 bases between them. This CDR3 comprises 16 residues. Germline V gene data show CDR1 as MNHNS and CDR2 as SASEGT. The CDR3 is CASSVAGFYSNQPQHF. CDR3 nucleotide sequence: TGTGCCAGCAGTGTTGCAGGTTTTTATAGCAATCAGCCCCAGCATTTT.

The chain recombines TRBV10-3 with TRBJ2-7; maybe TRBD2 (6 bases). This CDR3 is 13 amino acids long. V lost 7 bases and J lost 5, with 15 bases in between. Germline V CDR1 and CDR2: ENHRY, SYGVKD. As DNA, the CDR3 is TGTGCCATCACTGGGACCTGGGGGGACGAGCAGTACTTC. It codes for CAITGTWGDEQYF.

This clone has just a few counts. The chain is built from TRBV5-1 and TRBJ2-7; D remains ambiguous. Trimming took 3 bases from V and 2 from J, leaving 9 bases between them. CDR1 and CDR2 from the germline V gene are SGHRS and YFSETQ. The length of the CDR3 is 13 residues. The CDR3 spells CASSWKVPYEQYF. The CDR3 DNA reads TGCGCCAGCAGCTGGAAGGTTCCCTACGAGCAGTACTTC.

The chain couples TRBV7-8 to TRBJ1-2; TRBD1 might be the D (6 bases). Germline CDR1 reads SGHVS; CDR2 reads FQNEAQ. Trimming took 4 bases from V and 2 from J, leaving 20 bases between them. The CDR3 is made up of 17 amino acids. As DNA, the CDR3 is TGTGCCAGCAGCTCGGAAAGGACAGTTTACAAAAACTATGGCTACACCTTC. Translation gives CASSSERTVYKNYGYTF.

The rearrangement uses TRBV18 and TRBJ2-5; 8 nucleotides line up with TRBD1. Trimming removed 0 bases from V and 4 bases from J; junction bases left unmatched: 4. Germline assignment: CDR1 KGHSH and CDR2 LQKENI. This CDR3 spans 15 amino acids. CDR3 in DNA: TGTGCCAGCTCACCACCGGGACAGGCGGGAGAGACCCAGTACTTC. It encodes CASSPPGQAGETQYF.

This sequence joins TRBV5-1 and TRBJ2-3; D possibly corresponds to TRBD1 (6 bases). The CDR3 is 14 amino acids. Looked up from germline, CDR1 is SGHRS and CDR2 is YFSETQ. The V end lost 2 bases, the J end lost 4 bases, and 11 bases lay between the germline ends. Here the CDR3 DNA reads TGCGCCAGCAGCTTTCAGGGGCCGTCAGATACGCAGTATTTT. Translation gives CASSFQGPSDTQYF.

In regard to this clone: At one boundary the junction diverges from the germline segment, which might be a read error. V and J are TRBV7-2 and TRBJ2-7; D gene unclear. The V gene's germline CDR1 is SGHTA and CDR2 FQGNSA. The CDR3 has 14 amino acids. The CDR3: CASSLPGHPYGQYF. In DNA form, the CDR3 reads TGTGCCAGCAGCTTACCCGGGCATCCCTACGGGCAGTACTTC.

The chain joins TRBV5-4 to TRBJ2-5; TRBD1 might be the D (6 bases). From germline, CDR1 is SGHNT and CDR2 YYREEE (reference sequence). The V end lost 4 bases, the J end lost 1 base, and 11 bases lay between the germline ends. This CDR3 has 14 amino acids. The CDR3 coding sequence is TGTGCCAGCAGCCCTCGGACAGCCCAAGAGACCCAGTACTTC. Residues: CASSPRTAQETQYF. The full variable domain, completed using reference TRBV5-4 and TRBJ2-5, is ETGVTQSPTHLIKTRGQQVTLRCSSQSGHNTVSWYQQALGQGPQFIFQYYREEENGRGNFPPRFSGLQFPNYSSELNVNALELDDSALYLCASSPRTAQETQYFGPGTRLLVL.

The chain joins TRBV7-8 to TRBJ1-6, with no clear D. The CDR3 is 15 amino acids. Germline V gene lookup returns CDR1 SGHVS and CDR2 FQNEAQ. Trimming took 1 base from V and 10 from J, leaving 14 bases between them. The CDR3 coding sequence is TGTGCCAGCAGCTTAGTGGCCCCGGACGGCTCACCCCTCCACTTT. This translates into CASSLVAPDGSPLHF.

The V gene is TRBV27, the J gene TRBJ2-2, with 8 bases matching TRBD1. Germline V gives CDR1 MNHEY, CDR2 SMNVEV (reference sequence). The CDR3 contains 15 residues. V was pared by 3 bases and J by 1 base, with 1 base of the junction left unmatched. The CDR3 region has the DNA TGTGCCAGCAGTTTTGGGACAGGGAACACCGGGGAGCTGTTTTTT. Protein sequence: CASSFGTGNTGELFF.

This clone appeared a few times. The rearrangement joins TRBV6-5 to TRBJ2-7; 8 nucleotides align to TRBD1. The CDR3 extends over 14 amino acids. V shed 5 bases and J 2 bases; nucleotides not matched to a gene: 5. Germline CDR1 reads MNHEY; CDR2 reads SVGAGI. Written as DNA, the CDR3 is TGTGCCAGCAGTCTCCGGACAGGGCCCTACGAGCAGTACTTC. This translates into CASSLRTGPYEQYF.

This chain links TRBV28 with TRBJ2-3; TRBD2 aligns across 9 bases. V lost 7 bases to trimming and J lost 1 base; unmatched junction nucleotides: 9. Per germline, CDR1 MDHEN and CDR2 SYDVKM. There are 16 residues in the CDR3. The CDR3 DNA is TGTGCCAGCAACACCCCCTTAGCGGGAGGCACAGATACGCAGTATTTT. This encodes CASNTPLAGGTDTQYF.

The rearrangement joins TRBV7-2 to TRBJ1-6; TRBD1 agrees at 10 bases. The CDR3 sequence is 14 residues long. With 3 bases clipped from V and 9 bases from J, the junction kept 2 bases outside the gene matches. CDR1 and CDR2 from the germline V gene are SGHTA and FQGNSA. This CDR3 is CASSLGQGSSPLHF. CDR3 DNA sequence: TGTGCCAGCAGCTTGGGACAGGGGAGTTCACCCCTCCACTTT. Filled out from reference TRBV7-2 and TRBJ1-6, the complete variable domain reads GAGVSQSPSNKVTEKGKDVELRCDPISGHTALYWYRQSLGQGLEFLIYFQGNSAPDKSGLPSDRFSAERTGGSVSTLTIQRTQQEDSAVYLCASSLGQGSSPLHFGNGTRLTVT.

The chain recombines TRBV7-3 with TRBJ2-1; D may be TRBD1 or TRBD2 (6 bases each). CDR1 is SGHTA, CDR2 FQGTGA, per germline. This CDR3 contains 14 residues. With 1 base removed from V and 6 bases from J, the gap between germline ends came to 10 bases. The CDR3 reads CASSLSGGLNEQFF. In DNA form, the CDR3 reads TGTGCCAGCAGCTTAAGTGGGGGGCTCAATGAGCAGTTCTTC.

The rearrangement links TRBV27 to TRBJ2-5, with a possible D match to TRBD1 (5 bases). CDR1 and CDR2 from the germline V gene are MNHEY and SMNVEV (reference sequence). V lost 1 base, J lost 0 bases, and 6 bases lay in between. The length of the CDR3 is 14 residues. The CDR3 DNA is TGTGCCAGCAGTTTATTAGGGGACCAAGAGACCCAGTACTTC. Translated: CASSLLGDQETQYF.

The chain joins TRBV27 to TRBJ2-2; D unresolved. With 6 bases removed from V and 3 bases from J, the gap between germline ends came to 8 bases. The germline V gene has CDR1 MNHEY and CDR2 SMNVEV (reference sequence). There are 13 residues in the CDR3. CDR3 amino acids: CASRLWDTGELFF. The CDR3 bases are TGTGCCAGCAGACTCTGGGACACCGGGGAGCTGTTTTTT.

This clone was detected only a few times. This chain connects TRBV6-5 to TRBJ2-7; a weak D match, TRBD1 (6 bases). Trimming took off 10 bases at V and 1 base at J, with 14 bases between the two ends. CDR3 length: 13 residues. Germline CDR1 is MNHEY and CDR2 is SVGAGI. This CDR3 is CATTHRVSYEQYF. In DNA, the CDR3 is TGTGCCACCACCCACAGGGTTTCCTACGAGCAGTACTTC.

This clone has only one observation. The CDR3 DNA sequence: TGTGCAAGTCGCTTAGAGACAGGGAGGGAGACCCAGTACTTC. It codes for CASRLETGRETQYF. The chain recombines TRBV12-2 with TRBJ2-5; the table calls TRBD1, which could not be checked here. TRBV12-2 is annotated as a pseudogene. The CDR3 length is 14 residues.

CDR3 sequence: CASSLTGTSGMEDTQYF. The CDR3 nucleotides read TGTGCCAGCAGCTTAACCGGGACTAGCGGGATGGAGGATACGCAGTATTTT. The chain employs TRBV5-5 and TRBJ2-3; 13 nucleotides align to TRBD2. Germline V gene sequence: CDR1 SGHKS, CDR2 YYEKEE (reference sequence). This CDR3 contains 17 residues. The trim removed 2 bases at V and 6 bases at J, leaving 9 bases unmatched.

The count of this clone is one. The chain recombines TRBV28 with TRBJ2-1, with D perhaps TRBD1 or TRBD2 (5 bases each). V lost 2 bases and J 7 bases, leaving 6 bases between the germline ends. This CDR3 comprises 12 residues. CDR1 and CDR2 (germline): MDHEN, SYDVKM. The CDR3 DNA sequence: TGTGCCAGCAGTTTAGAGGGGAATGAGCAGTTCTTC. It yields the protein CASSLEGNEQFF.